The 21 T cell receptor beta chains below were found in one sample sequenced in a study of monozygotic twins with inflammatory bowel disease. Reanalyzing the 5' RACE reads, TCRdb keeps one entry per CDR3 protein, without DNA. The sample has a few hundred thousand distinct CDR3 sequences. What was sequenced was blood. The receptors were sampled from a human donor with ulcerative colitis or Crohn's disease, or a healthy co-twin of an affected twin (not recorded which).

V and J are TRBV14 and TRBJ2-1; TCRdb's D call of TRBD1 is untestable without DNA. The germline V gene has CDR1 SGHDN and CDR2 FVKESK. This CDR3 region has 16 residues. CDR3 protein: CASSQYRTAIYNEQFF. Variable domain in full (rest from reference TRBV14 and TRBJ2-1): EAGVTQFPSHSVIEKGQTVTLRCDPISGHDNLYWYRRVMGKEIKFLLHFVKESKQDESGMPNNRFLAERTGGTYSTLKVQPAELEDSGVYFCASSQYRTAIYNEQFFGPGTRLTVL.

This sequence joins TRBV6-2 or TRBV6-3 and TRBJ2-1; TCRdb reports TRBD1, a call that lacks DNA to check it against. The CDR3 has 15 residues. Germline-derived CDR1 and CDR2 are MNHEY and SVGEGT. CDR3 loop: CASGADRGRTYEQFF.

The chain uses TRBV12-3 or TRBV12-4 and TRBJ2-1; there is no DNA to check the TCRdb D call of TRBD2. The CDR3 covers 14 residues. CDR3 sequence: CASRPIAGYNEQFF.

The rearrangement links TRBV24-1 to TRBJ2-7; the TCRdb D gene call, TRBD1, has no DNA to confirm it. The germline V gene has CDR1 KGHDR and CDR2 SFDVKD. The CDR3 totals 15 residues. The CDR3 region is CATSDFRQGALKQYF.

The chain is built from TRBV4-2 and TRBJ2-2; TCRdb indicates TRBD2, and absent DNA this call remains unverified. The germline V gene has CDR1 LGHNA and CDR2 YNFKEQ. CDR3 length equals 15 residues. The CDR3: CASSRLAGDTGELFF.

The V gene is TRBV11-1, the J gene TRBJ2-5; the D call from TCRdb, TRBD1, cannot be confirmed without DNA. The CDR3 has 15 amino acids. Germline assignment: CDR1 SGHAT and CDR2 FQDESV (reference sequence). CDR3 sequence reads: CASSGGTAYQETQYF.

The rearrangement uses TRBV20-1 and TRBJ2-5; checking the TCRdb D call of TRBD2 is not possible without DNA. This CDR3 has 15 amino acids. CDR1 DFQATT and CDR2 SNEGSKA come from the germline V gene (reference sequence). This CDR3 is CSASRISSGGETQYF.

The chain is built from TRBV12-3 or TRBV12-4 and TRBJ2-2; TCRdb lists TRBD1, though no DNA is available to test this call. The CDR3 is made up of 15 amino acids. The CDR3 spells CASSRGQGGTGELFF.

The chain has TRBV6-2 or TRBV6-3 and TRBJ1-4. From germline, CDR1 is MNHEY and CDR2 SVGEGT. The CDR3 is 13 amino acids. CDR3 amino acids: CASSYSLREKLFF.

V usage is TRBV5-1 and J usage is TRBJ2-3; TCRdb's D call of TRBD1 is untestable without DNA. The length of the CDR3 is 15 residues. Germline assignment: CDR1 SGHRS and CDR2 YFSETQ. The CDR3 here is CASTTGGLVADTQYF.

The chain combines TRBV9 with TRBJ2-5; the D call of TRBD2 rests on TCRdb alone, since no DNA is present to check it. In germline, CDR1 is SGDLS, CDR2 YYNGEE. The CDR3 is 16 amino acids. CDR3 sequence: CASSVSIGGEQETQYF.

The chain links TRBV11-2 to TRBJ2-7; TCRdb indicates TRBD1, and absent DNA this call remains unverified. Germline V gene data show CDR1 as SGHAT and CDR2 as FQNNGV. There are 16 residues in the CDR3. CDR3 protein: CASSFESSGGASEQYF.

CDR3 in amino acids: CASSLLGRDLNSGNTIYF. The V call is TRBV11-2, the J call TRBJ1-3. Germline V CDR1 and CDR2: SGHAT, FQNNGV. CDR3 length equals 18 residues.

The rearrangement uses TRBV29-1 and TRBJ1-4. CDR3 length: 15 amino acids. Per the germline V gene, CDR1 is SQVTM and CDR2 is ANQGSEA. The CDR3 loop is CSAEGGGSFNEKLFF.

V and J are TRBV6-2 or TRBV6-3 and TRBJ2-7; no DNA is available, so the TRBD1 call from TCRdb remains unchecked. CDR1 MNHEY and CDR2 SVGEGT come from the germline V gene. CDR3 length: 15 residues. CDR3 loop: CASNFRGGVLYEQYF.

The chain couples TRBV18 to TRBJ1-6; TCRdb's D gene call, TRBD1, goes unchecked for lack of DNA. The germline CDR1 and CDR2 sequences are KGHSH and LQKENI. The CDR3 spans 18 residues. Here the CDR3 reads CASSPGAGTGVYNSPLHF.

The chain employs TRBV7-8 and TRBJ2-2; TCRdb's D gene call, TRBD1, goes unchecked for lack of DNA. Germline loops: CDR1 SGHVS, CDR2 FQNEAQ. This CDR3 has 14 amino acids. The CDR3 sequence is CASRDRGFTGELFF.

V and J are TRBV6-2 or TRBV6-3 and TRBJ2-5; TCRdb's D gene call, TRBD1, goes unchecked for lack of DNA. CDR1 and CDR2 from the germline V gene are MNHEY and SVGEGT. The CDR3 is 16 residues long. The CDR3 spells CASSHRDRGPQETQYF.

V gene TRBV4-3 combines with J gene TRBJ1-5; TCRdb reports TRBD1, a call that lacks DNA to check it against. This CDR3 has 14 residues. From germline, CDR1 is LGHNA and CDR2 YSLEER. CDR3 protein: CASSQEGRGTPQHF.

V is TRBV20-1 and J is TRBJ1-5; the TCRdb D gene call, TRBD1, has no DNA to confirm it. This CDR3 is built from 17 residues. CDR1 and CDR2 from the germline V gene are DFQATT and SNEGSKA (reference sequence). The CDR3 spells CSASDPRGRHSNQPQHF.

The rearrangement joins TRBV5-1 to TRBJ2-7; TCRdb's D call of TRBD1 is untestable without DNA. Germline assignment: CDR1 SGHRS and CDR2 YFSETQ. This CDR3 is built from 15 residues. CDR3 sequence reads: CASSAYRGSGYEQYF.